This T cell receptor (beta chain) originates from a study of Tregs in tolerant kidney transplant recipients. Study as a whole: The nonmyeloablative bone marrow transplants came from related graft donors, with transient mixed chimerism.

Unstimulated regulatory T cells (CD4+CD25+CD127-), CD4+CD25- non-regulatory cells, CD4 and CD8 cells were FACS-sorted from thawed PBMCs. Before regulatory T cell sorting, thawed PBMCs rested overnight at 37°C in about 190 IU/ml IL-2. Study-wide findings and caveats: Few patients were studied, so findings need validation in larger groups.

Measured with immunoSEQ multiplex PCR; TCRdb has only the in-frame clones, and not every one. The sample yields some 62,000 clones, 98% seen once. Germline CDR1 reads SNHLY; CDR2 reads FYNNEI. The CDR3 contains 18 residues. The V gene end was trimmed by 4 bases and the J gene end by 6 bases; junction bases not matched to a gene: 20. About this clone itself: Its matching antigen is unknown.

The TCR originated in a human donor who received a combined kidney and bone marrow transplant. The specimen was Tregs from blood, collected before the transplant. The chain recombines TRBV2 with TRBJ2-7, with 8 positions matching TRBD2. The DNA of the CDR3 is TGTGCCAGCAGTGTTCGGCACCCCTTCGCGGGGGGCCTGTTCGAGCAGTACTTC. Translating it yields CASSVRHPFAGGLFEQYF.